A single sample gave rise to the 25 T cell receptor beta chains below, sequenced in a study of blood T cell repertoires in COVID-19. Here immunoSEQ multiplex PCR was the method, and the copy in TCRdb shows in-frame clones only, minus some. The profile shows around 310,000 clones, 88% of them singletons. The material sequenced was PBMCs or T cells enriched from blood (not recorded which). The receptors come from a man aged 25 to 45 who had recovered from COVID-19.

The V call is TRBV25-1, the J call TRBJ1-2, with D possibly matching TRBD1 (6 bases). The length of the CDR3 is 16 residues. The germline V gene encodes CDR1 MGHDK and CDR2 SYGVNS. Trimming took 8 bases from V and 5 from J, leaving 24 bases between them. CDR3 sequence reads: CASVGWGTPPTYGYTF. CDR3 sequence (DNA): TGTGCCAGCGTAGGATGGGGGACACCCCCTACTTATGGCTACACCTTC.

The chain links TRBV5-6 to TRBJ1-4; 7 bases are a match to TRBD1. CDR3 length: 15 amino acids. Germline V lookup: CDR1 SGHDT, CDR2 YYEEEE. The V segment lost 0 bases and the J segment 7 bases; nucleotides outside the gene matches: 6. The CDR3 loop reads CASSLAGAGGEKLFF. The CDR3, as DNA: TGTGCCAGCAGCTTGGCAGGCGCAGGGGGTGAAAAACTGTTTTTT.

This clone has more than one count but fewer than ten. The J gene is TRBJ2-7, the V gene TRBV19; 12 bases align to TRBD1. Germline V CDR1 and CDR2: LNHDA, SQIVND (reference sequence). The CDR3 length is 17 residues. Unmatched junction bases numbered 14, after V lost 5 bases and J lost 6 bases. The CDR3 is CASSPLGGQGAYSEQYF. For the CDR3, the DNA is TGTGCCAGTAGTCCACTGGGGGGACAGGGGGCGTATTCCGAGCAGTACTTC.

This clone was recorded only once. The V and J genes are TRBV5-6 and TRBJ2-3; the match to TRBD1 covers 8 bases. Germline V CDR1 and CDR2: SGHDT, YYEEEE. The CDR3 length is 16 residues. J lost 3 bases, V lost 0 bases, and 6 bases had no gene match. The chain's CDR3 is CASSLDRGISTDTQYF. The CDR3 DNA follows: TGTGCCAGCAGCTTGGACAGGGGGATCTCGACAGATACGCAGTATTTT.

The rearrangement joins TRBV7-2 to TRBJ2-5, with a weak D call TRBD2 (6 bases). Trimming shortened V by 5 bases and J by 5 bases, and 12 bases separated the two germline ends. Germline V lookup: CDR1 SGHTA, CDR2 FQGNSA. This CDR3 contains 13 residues. CDR3 loop: CASSRVGRETQYF. The CDR3 region has the DNA TGTGCCAGCAGCCGGGTAGGGAGGGAGACCCAGTACTTC.

J is TRBJ2-2 and V is TRBV4-1; D not certain. Trimming removed 6 bases at V and 3 bases at J, with 11 bases between. Germline values: CDR1 MGHRA, CDR2 YSYEKL. The CDR3 is made up of 14 amino acids. The CDR3 spells CASSLSVDTGELFF. In nucleotides, the CDR3 is TGCGCCAGCAGTCTAAGCGTAGACACCGGGGAGCTGTTTTTT.

V usage is TRBV6-5 and J usage is TRBJ2-7; maybe TRBD1 (5 bases). The germline V gene encodes CDR1 MNHEY and CDR2 SVGAGI. Trimming cost V 7 bases and J 2 bases, with 12 bases left between them. The CDR3 spans 13 residues. The CDR3 DNA reads as TGTGCCAGCATGGGGCAGGCTGCCTACGAGCAGTACTTC. Translating gives CASMGQAAYEQYF.

V gene TRBV5-8 combines with J gene TRBJ2-1, with 8 bases lining up with TRBD2. This CDR3 is 14 amino acids long. The V gene's germline CDR1 is SGHTS and CDR2 YDEGEE. Trimming at V came to 4 bases and at J to 6 bases, leaving 6 bases not matched to a gene. For the CDR3, the DNA is TGTGCCAGCAGCCTCGGGGGGGGCTTCAATGAGCAGTTCTTC. Translation: CASSLGGGFNEQFF.

The chain combines TRBV5-1 with TRBJ2-5, with 8 bases lining up with TRBD2. Trimming at V came to 0 bases and at J to 4 bases, leaving 8 bases not matched to a gene. The CDR3 contains 16 residues. The germline gives CDR1 SGHRS, CDR2 YFSETQ. The DNA for the CDR3 is TGCGCCAGCAGCTTGGCCGGAGCGGGGGTTGGAGAGACCCAGTACTTC. Its translation is CASSLAGAGVGETQYF.

The gene calls are TRBV20-1 and TRBJ2-7, with D uncertain. V was pared by 3 bases and J by 2 bases, with 11 bases between. This CDR3 contains 13 residues. Germline lookup yields CDR1 DFQATT and CDR2 SNEGSKA (reference sequence). The CDR3 sequence: CSASTGFPYEQYF. The DNA for the CDR3 is TGCAGTGCTAGTACCGGGTTTCCCTACGAGCAGTACTTC.

The V call is TRBV28, the J call TRBJ1-6, with 8 nucleotides matching TRBD1. Trimming took 2 bases from V and 10 from J; bases not matched to a gene: 7. The CDR3 covers 15 residues. The germline V gene encodes CDR1 MDHEN and CDR2 SYDVKM. The CDR3 loop reads CASSLLTGDSSPLHF. Written as DNA, the CDR3 is TGTGCCAGCAGTTTACTGACAGGGGATTCGTCACCCCTCCACTTT.

This chain joins TRBV9 and TRBJ2-3; 11 bases line up with TRBD2. Unmatched junction bases numbered 8, after V lost 3 bases and J lost 2 bases. Germline lookup yields CDR1 SGDLS and CDR2 YYNGEE. There are 17 residues in the CDR3. The CDR3 sequence is CASSDLSSGGTTDTQYF. For the CDR3, the DNA is TGTGCCAGCAGCGACCTTTCTAGCGGGGGGACCACAGATACGCAGTATTTT. Combining the CDR3 with reference TRBV9 and TRBJ2-3 gives the whole variable domain DSGVTQTPKHLITATGQRVTLRCSPRSGDLSVYWYQQSLDQGLQFLIQYYNGEERAKGNILERFSAQQFPDLHSELNLSSLELGDSALYFCASSDLSSGGTTDTQYFGPGTRLTVL.

The chain joins TRBV29-1 to TRBJ1-4; tentatively, D is TRBD1 (5 bases). Germline V gene sequence: CDR1 SQVTM, CDR2 ANQGSEA. Trimming took off 6 bases at V and 11 bases at J, with 22 bases between the two ends. The CDR3 covers 14 residues. Here the CDR3 reads CSVGGTAAGVKLFF. The CDR3 DNA follows: TGCAGCGTGGGCGGGACGGCCGCGGGGGTTAAACTGTTTTTT.

The chain uses TRBV27 and TRBJ2-7; 11 nucleotides match TRBD1. Trimming removed 5 bases from V and 4 bases from J; junction bases left unmatched: 7. Germline CDR1 reads MNHEY; CDR2 reads SMNVEV (reference sequence). The CDR3 has 15 amino acids. The CDR3 spells CASSPIGQGAYEQYF. In DNA form, the CDR3 reads TGTGCCAGCAGTCCTATCGGACAGGGGGCTTACGAGCAGTACTTC.

This chain connects TRBV5-5 to TRBJ1-3; D ambiguous. The ends were cut back, 3 bases at V and 4 bases at J, with 8 bases in the middle. CDR3 length: 13 amino acids. Germline assignment: CDR1 SGHKS and CDR2 YYEKEE (reference sequence). The CDR3, as DNA: TGTGCCAGCAGCTCCATTTCCGGAAACACCATATATTTT. This translates into CASSSISGNTIYF. The variable domain in full, with the rest retrieved from reference TRBV5-5 and TRBJ1-3, is DAGVTQSPTHLIKTRGQQVTLRCSPISGHKSVSWYQQVLGQGPQFIFQYYEKEERGRGNFPDRFSARQFPNYSSELNVNALLLGDSALYLCASSSISGNTIYFGEGSWLTVV.

The rearrangement links TRBV19 to TRBJ2-7; the match to TRBD1 covers 8 bases. CDR1 and CDR2 (germline): LNHDA, SQIVND (reference sequence). CDR3 length: 13 amino acids. With 4 bases clipped from V and 6 bases from J, the junction kept 5 bases outside the gene matches. CDR3 region: CASSTGQGREQYF. For the CDR3, the DNA is TGTGCCAGTAGTACCGGACAGGGTCGCGAGCAGTACTTC.

J is TRBJ2-7 and V is TRBV27, with TRBD1 matching over 7 bases. V dropped 3 bases and J dropped 2; count of bases not matched to a gene: 7. The germline V gene encodes CDR1 MNHEY and CDR2 SMNVEV (reference sequence). The CDR3 has 15 residues. CDR3 sequence reads: CASSFSGQVTYEQYF. The CDR3 DNA reads TGTGCCAGCAGTTTTTCAGGACAGGTCACCTACGAGCAGTACTTC.

The chain is built from TRBV7-2 and TRBJ2-1; D might be TRBD2 (5 bases). Germline CDR1 reads SGHTA; CDR2 reads FQGNSA. The length of the CDR3 is 14 residues. V lost 4 bases and J 6 bases, leaving 13 bases between the germline ends. The CDR3 sequence is CASSSTGSANEQFF. As DNA, the CDR3 is TGTGCCAGCAGCTCGACGGGAAGCGCCAATGAGCAGTTCTTC.

The chain couples TRBV19 to TRBJ2-6; 10 nucleotides match TRBD1. V lost 9 bases to trimming and J lost 1 base; unmatched junction nucleotides: 9. Germline V gene sequence: CDR1 LNHDA, CDR2 SQIVND (reference sequence). The CDR3 consists of 17 residues. Here the CDR3 reads CARRPGQGSSGANVLTF. CDR3 DNA sequence: TGTGCCAGGAGACCGGGACAGGGGTCGTCTGGGGCCAACGTCCTGACTTTC. Supplemented by reference TRBV19 and TRBJ2-6, the full variable domain reads DGGITQSPKYLFRKEGQNVTLSCEQNLNHDAMYWYRQDPGQGLRLIYYSQIVNDFQKGDIAEGYSVSREKKESFPLTVTSAQKNPTAFYLCARRPGQGSSGANVLTFGAGSRLTVL.

This clone has only one observation. This chain uses TRBV7-9 with TRBJ1-1, with 12 nucleotides matching TRBD1. V lost 2 bases to trimming and J lost 5 bases; unmatched junction nucleotides: 6. This CDR3 is built from 16 residues. Germline loops: CDR1 SEHNR, CDR2 FQNEAQ (reference sequence). The CDR3 DNA sequence: TGTGCCAGCAGCTTAAGGGACAGGGGGCAGGAAACTGAAGCTTTCTTT. Translation: CASSLRDRGQETEAFF.

This chain uses TRBV2 with TRBJ1-5; 7 positions match TRBD1. Germline V lookup: CDR1 SNHLY, CDR2 FYNNEI. There are 16 residues in the CDR3. After removal of 2 bases from V and 5 bases from J, the junction contained 9 bases not matched to a gene. The CDR3 here is CASSETETGSYQPQHF. The CDR3, as DNA: TGTGCCAGCAGTGAAACCGAGACAGGGTCCTATCAGCCCCAGCATTTT.

The rearrangement joins TRBV21-1 to TRBJ1-2. TRBV21-1 is flagged as a pseudogene. The CDR3 length is 14 residues. CDR3: CASSREVGFYGYTF. CDR3 bases: TGTGCCAGCAGCAGGGAGGTTGGCTTCTATGGCTACACCTTC.

This chain joins TRBV30 and TRBJ1-4; possibly TRBD1 for D (5 bases). Germline assignment: CDR1 GTSNPN and CDR2 SVGIG (reference sequence). The CDR3 sequence is 13 residues long. V dropped 2 bases and J dropped 8 bases, with 12 bases sitting between them. The CDR3 reads CAWSTGSHEKLFF. The CDR3 DNA follows: TGTGCCTGGAGTACAGGCTCTCACGAAAAACTGTTTTTT. The full variable domain, with the rest looked up from reference TRBV30 and TRBJ1-4, is SQTIHQWPATLVQPVGSPLSLECTVEGTSNPNLYWYRQAAGRGLQLLFYSVGIGQISSEVPQNLSASRPQDRQFILSSKKLLLSDSGFYLCAWSTGSHEKLFFGSGTQLSVL.

This rearrangement joins TRBV18 to TRBJ1-2; the D is unclear. Trimming removed 3 bases from V and 4 bases from J, with 9 bases in between. CDR1 is KGHSH and CDR2 is LQKENI in the germline V gene. The CDR3 loop spans 13 amino acids. CDR3 region: CASSPLRGYGYTF. CDR3 DNA: TGTGCCAGCTCACCGTTACGGGGCTATGGCTACACCTTC. The variable domain in full, with the rest retrieved from reference TRBV18 and TRBJ1-2, is NAGVMQNPRHLVRRRGQEARLRCSPMKGHSHVYWYRQLPEEGLKFMVYLQKENIIDESGMPKERFSAEFPKEGPSILRIQQVVRGDSAAYFCASSPLRGYGYTFGSGTRLTVV.

The chain links TRBV5-1 to TRBJ2-7; perhaps TRBD1 as D (6 bases). Germline assignment: CDR1 SGHRS and CDR2 YFSETQ. The CDR3 is 15 amino acids. V was cut by 4 bases and J by 3 bases, with 17 bases left in between. This CDR3 reads CASSATTGHIYEQYF. The DNA of the CDR3 is TGCGCCAGCAGCGCCACAACGGGACACATCTACGAGCAGTACTTC.